This record covers a single TCR beta chain. The antigen remains undetermined. Every donor was a Caucasian adult from Nashville, Tennessee. This sample is drawn from a study of shared clonotypes between healthy human individuals. The study, taken as a whole, reports: Approximately 5% of naive CD4 clonotypes were shared across a handful of donors. Generation probability values for non-shared clonotypes were lower than those for clonotypes shared by all four donors.

Original processing methods: Quality scores were absent from the junction-only immunoSEQ sequences, so filtering differed. Profiled with immunoSEQ multiplex PCR; TCRdb holds only in-frame clones, not every one. That table supplies the V and J calls and clone size; D and trimming were determined from the DNA. The data show roughly 1 million clones, 70% to 80% seen once. This CDR3 spans 13 amino acids. With 8 bases removed from V and 4 bases from J, the gap between germline ends came to 11 bases. Germline V lookup: CDR1 ENHRY, CDR2 SYGVKD. This clonotype was obtained from a man younger than 30 in good health. This chain joins TRBV10-3 and TRBJ1-4; D unclear. Sequenced material: memory CD4+ T cells sorted from blood. The subset is: CD45RA-negative fraction. The CDR3 DNA is TGTGCCATCGCTGAGAGTGTTAATGAAAAACTGTTTTTT. It yields the protein CAIAESVNEKLFF.